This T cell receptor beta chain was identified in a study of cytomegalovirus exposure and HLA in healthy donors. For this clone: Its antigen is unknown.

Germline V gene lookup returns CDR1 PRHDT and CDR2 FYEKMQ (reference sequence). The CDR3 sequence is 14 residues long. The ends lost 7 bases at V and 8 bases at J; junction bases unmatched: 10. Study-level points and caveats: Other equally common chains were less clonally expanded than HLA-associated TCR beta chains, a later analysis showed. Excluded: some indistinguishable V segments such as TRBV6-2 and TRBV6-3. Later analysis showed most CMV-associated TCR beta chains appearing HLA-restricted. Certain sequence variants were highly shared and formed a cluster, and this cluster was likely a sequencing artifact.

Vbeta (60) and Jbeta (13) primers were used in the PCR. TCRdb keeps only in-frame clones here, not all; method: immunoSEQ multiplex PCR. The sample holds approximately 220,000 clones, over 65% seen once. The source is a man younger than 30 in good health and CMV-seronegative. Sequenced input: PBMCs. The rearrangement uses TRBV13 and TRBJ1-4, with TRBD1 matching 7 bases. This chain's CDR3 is CASTSRQGSEKLFF. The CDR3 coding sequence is TGTGCCAGCACGTCACGACAGGGAAGCGAAAAACTGTTTTTT.